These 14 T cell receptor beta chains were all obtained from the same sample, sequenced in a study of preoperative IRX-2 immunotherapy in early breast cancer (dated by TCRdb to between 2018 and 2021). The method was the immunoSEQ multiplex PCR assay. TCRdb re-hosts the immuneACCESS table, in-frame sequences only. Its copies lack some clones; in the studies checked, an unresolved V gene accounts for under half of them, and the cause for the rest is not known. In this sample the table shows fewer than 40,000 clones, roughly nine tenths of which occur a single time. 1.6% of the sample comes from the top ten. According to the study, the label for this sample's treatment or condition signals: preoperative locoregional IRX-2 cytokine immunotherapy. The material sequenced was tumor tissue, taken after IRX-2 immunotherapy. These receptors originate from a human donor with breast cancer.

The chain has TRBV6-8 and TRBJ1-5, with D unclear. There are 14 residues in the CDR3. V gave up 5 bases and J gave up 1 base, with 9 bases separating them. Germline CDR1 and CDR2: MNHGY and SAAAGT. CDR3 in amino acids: CASSPTSSNQPQHF. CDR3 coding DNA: TGTGCCAGCAGTCCCACGTCGAGCAATCAGCCCCAGCATTTT.

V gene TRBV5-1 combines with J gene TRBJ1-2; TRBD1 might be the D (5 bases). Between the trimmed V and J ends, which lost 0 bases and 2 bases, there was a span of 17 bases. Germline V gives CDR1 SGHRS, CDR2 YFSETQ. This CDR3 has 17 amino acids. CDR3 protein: CASSLAARQGVNYGYTF. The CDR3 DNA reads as TGCGCCAGCAGCTTGGCCGCACGGCAGGGAGTGAACTATGGCTACACCTTC.

CDR3 sequence reads: CASSFGEWTGETEAFF. For the CDR3, the DNA is TGTGCCAGCAGCTTTGGGGAGTGGACAGGGGAGACTGAAGCTTTCTTT. V and J are TRBV11-3 and TRBJ1-1, with 9 bases identical to TRBD1. The length of the CDR3 is 16 residues. The V gene end was trimmed by 3 bases and the J gene end by 5 bases; junction bases not matched to a gene: 10. Germline V gene sequence: CDR1 SGHNT, CDR2 YENEEA. The complete variable domain, with remaining parts taken from reference TRBV11-3 and TRBJ1-1, reads EAGVVQSPRYKIIEKKQPVAFWCNPISGHNTLYWYLQNLGQGPELLIRYENEEAVDDSQLPKDRFSAERLKGVDSTLKIQPAELGDSAVYLCASSFGEWTGETEAFFGQGTRLTVV.

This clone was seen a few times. CDR3: CATSREVSSAEKLFF. CDR3 nucleotides: TGTGCCACCAGCAGAGAAGTCTCGTCAGCTGAAAAACTGTTTTTT. V usage is TRBV15 and J usage is TRBJ1-4; the D is unclear. V dropped 0 bases and J dropped 7 bases, with 12 bases sitting between them. CDR1 LNHNV and CDR2 YYDKDF come from the germline V gene (reference sequence). There are 15 residues in the CDR3.

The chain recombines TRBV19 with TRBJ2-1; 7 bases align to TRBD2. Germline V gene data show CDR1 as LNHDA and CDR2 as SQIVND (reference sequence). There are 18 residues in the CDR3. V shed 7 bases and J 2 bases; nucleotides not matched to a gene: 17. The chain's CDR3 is CASTRSMLGAGTYNEQFF. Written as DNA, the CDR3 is TGTGCCAGTACCCGAAGCATGCTGGGAGCGGGGACCTACAATGAGCAGTTCTTC.

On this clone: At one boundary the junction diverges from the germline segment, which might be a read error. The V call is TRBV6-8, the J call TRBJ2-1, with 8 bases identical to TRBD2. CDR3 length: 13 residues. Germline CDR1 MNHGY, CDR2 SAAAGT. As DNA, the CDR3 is TGTGCCAGCAGTTTAGGGGGACTAGACGCCCCACTCTTC. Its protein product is CASSLGGLDAPLF.

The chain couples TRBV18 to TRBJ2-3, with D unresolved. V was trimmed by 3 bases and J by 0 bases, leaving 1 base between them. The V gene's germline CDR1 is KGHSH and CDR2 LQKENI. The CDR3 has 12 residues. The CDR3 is CASSPSTDTQYF. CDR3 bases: TGTGCCAGCTCACCGAGCACAGATACGCAGTATTTT.

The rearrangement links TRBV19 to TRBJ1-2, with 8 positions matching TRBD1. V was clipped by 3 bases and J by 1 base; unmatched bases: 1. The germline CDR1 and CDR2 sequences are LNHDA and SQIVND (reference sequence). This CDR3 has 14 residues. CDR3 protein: CASSMGQVNYGYTF. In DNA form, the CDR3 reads TGTGCCAGTAGTATGGGACAGGTTAACTATGGCTACACCTTC. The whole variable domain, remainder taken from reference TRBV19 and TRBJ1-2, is DGGITQSPKYLFRKEGQNVTLSCEQNLNHDAMYWYRQDPGQGLRLIYYSQIVNDFQKGDIAEGYSVSREKKESFPLTVTSAQKNPTAFYLCASSMGQVNYGYTFGSGTRLTVV.

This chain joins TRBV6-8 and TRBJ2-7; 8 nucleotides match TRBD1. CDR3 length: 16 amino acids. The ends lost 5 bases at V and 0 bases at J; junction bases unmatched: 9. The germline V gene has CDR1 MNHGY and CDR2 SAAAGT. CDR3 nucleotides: TGTGCCAGCAGTAGCATCGGACAGGGAAGCTCCTACGAGCAGTACGTC. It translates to CASSSIGQGSSYEQYV.

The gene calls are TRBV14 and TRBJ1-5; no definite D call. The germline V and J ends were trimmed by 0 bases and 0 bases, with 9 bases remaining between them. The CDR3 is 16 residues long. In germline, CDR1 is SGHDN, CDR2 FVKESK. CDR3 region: CASSQEVGYSNQPQHF. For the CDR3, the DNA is TGTGCCAGCAGCCAAGAAGTAGGATATAGCAATCAGCCCCAGCATTTT.

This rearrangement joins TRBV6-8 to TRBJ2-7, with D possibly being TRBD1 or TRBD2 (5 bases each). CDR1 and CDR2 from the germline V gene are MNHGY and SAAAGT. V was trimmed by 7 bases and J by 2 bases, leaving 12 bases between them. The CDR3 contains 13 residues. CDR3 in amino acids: CASIGTDTYEQYF. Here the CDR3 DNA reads TGTGCCAGCATTGGGACCGACACCTACGAGCAGTACTTC.

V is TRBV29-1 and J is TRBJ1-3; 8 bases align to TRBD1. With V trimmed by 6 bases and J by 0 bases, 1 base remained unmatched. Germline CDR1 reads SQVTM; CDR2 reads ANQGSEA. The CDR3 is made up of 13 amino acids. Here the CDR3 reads CSVGQVSGNTIYF. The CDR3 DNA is TGCAGCGTGGGACAGGTCTCTGGAAACACCATATATTTT.

The CDR3 DNA is TGTGCCAGCAGCTTAGGTGCGGGCCGGGAGACCCAGTACTTC. Amino acids: CASSLGAGRETQYF. The chain employs TRBV11-3 and TRBJ2-5; the D gene is possibly TRBD2 (5 bases). Per the germline V gene, CDR1 is SGHNT and CDR2 is YENEEA. This CDR3 spans 14 amino acids. V lost 1 base, J lost 5 bases, and 11 bases lay in between.

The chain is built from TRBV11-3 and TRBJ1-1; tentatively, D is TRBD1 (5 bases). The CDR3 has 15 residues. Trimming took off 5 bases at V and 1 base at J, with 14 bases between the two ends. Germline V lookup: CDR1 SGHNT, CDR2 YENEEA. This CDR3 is CASSPTPTENTEAFF. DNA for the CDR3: TGTGCCAGCAGCCCAACCCCGACAGAGAACACTGAAGCTTTCTTT.